This TCR beta chain is drawn from a study of blood T cell repertoires in COVID-19. Study information: Some COVID-19 samples were acute and others convalescent; all came from the United States, Italy and Spain. T cells, B-cell-depleted T cells, or PBMCs supplied cDNA or gDNA.

Authors' analysis steps: Quantification of nucleated cells was approximated via reference gene primer amplification. Profiled with immunoSEQ multiplex PCR; TCRdb holds only in-frame clones, not every one. V, J and clone size derive from that table, while D and trimming were established from the DNA sequence. The table records about 94,000 clones, over 70% of them present only once. The sample comprised peripheral blood. The sequence derives from a human donor in a cohort sampled during active COVID-19.

The CDR3 reads CAISERDSLYGYTF. CDR3 sequence (DNA): TGTGCCATCAGTGAGAGGGACAGCCTCTATGGCTACACCTTC. The chain carries TRBV10-3 and TRBJ1-2, with 7 nucleotides matching TRBD1. CDR1 is ENHRY, CDR2 SYGVKD, per germline. V gave up 2 bases and J gave up 4 bases; unmatched junction bases: 4. The CDR3 has 14 amino acids.